The source of this T cell receptor beta chain is a study of T cell repertoires in cytomegalovirus infection. In this sample, this clonotype turned up a few times. Its antigen is undetermined. TCRdb fed the reads into MiXCR, producing one record per CDR3 protein. The sample consists of around 630,000 distinct CDR3 sequences, about 24% of them appearing once. Study-level results: CMV-specific HLA-C-restricted TCR beta clonotypes dominated the ex vivo response.

The sequence was obtained from a human donor in good health (CMV status not recorded). Some clones in this sample may be carry-over from other donors' samples. The sample was CD8+ T cells from PBMCs.

This CDR3 reads CASSGGRFPYEQYF. In DNA, the CDR3 is TGTGCCAGCAGTGGGGGACGGTTCCCCTACGAGCAGTACTTC. The rearrangement links TRBV25-1 to TRBJ2-7; D possibly uses TRBD1 or TRBD2 (5 bases each). CDR1 and CDR2 from the germline V gene are MGHDK and SYGVNS. The CDR3 spans 14 residues. The V end was cut by 4 bases, the J end by 2 bases, with 12 bases between.